A single sample is the source of the 26 T cell receptor beta chains below, sequenced in a study of T cells in Graves' hyperthyroidism and ophthalmopathy. Amplification of TCR beta CDR3 regions was performed using RNA transcripts as template. With the HTBI primer set, the TCR CDR3 went through a first round of RT-PCR. MiXCR, applied by TCRdb to the multiplex PCR reads, yields one record per CDR3 protein. The data contain approximately 640,000 distinct CDR3 sequences, roughly a sixth of them singletons. Sequenced: blood. Source of these receptors: a man aged 45-60 years with Graves' hyperthyroidism.

This clonotype was seen at least ten times. The chain couples TRBV28 to TRBJ2-1; tentatively, D is TRBD2 (5 bases). The CDR3 is 14 amino acids. CDR1 is MDHEN and CDR2 is SYDVKM in the germline V gene. V was pared by 1 base and J by 9 bases, with 13 bases between. Here the CDR3 DNA reads TGTGCCAGCAGTTTATCGTTGGCGGGCCTTGAGCAGTTCTTC. Protein sequence: CASSLSLAGLEQFF.

This clonotype was counted many times. The gene calls are TRBV6-1 and TRBJ2-7, with D perhaps TRBD2 (7 bases). Germline V gives CDR1 MNHNS, CDR2 SASEGT. V was shortened by 5 bases and J by 7 bases, with 18 bases between the two germline ends. The CDR3 has 14 amino acids. In DNA form, the CDR3 reads TGTGCCAGCAGTCCTCTTGCGGGGGCTAGGGAGCAGTACTTC. Translation: CASSPLAGAREQYF.

This clonotype appeared a few times. This chain links TRBV20-1 with TRBJ2-7, with D perhaps matching TRBD1 or TRBD2 (5 bases each). Germline V gives CDR1 DFQATT, CDR2 SNEGSKA (reference sequence). V gave up 3 bases and J gave up 3 bases, with 12 bases separating them. This CDR3 is 13 amino acids long. The CDR3 coding sequence is TGCAGTGCTAGGGATAGGGACGACTACGAGCAGTACTTC. This encodes CSARDRDDYEQYF.

This clonotype was recorded many times. The V call is TRBV6-1, the J call TRBJ1-1; 7 positions match TRBD1. The CDR3 is 14 amino acids. V dropped 5 bases and J dropped 4; count of bases not matched to a gene: 7. In germline, CDR1 is MNHNS, CDR2 SASEGT. This chain's CDR3 is CASSYYRGVTEAFF. The DNA of the CDR3 is TGTGCCAGCAGTTATTACAGGGGAGTCACTGAAGCTTTCTTT.

The J gene is TRBJ2-7, the V gene TRBV28, with 7 bases fitting TRBD1. Germline V CDR1 and CDR2: MDHEN, SYDVKM. V was pared by 5 bases and J by 2 bases, with 6 bases of the junction left unmatched. CDR3 length: 14 amino acids. The CDR3 loop reads CASSIQGIAYEQYF. The CDR3 coding sequence is TGTGCCAGCAGTATACAGGGGATTGCCTACGAGCAGTACTTC.

In this sample, this clonotype turned up many times. The chain carries TRBV30 and TRBJ1-1, with 11 bases that match TRBD1. This CDR3 has 15 residues. With 1 base clipped from V and 1 base from J, the junction kept 2 bases outside the gene matches. Germline CDR1 GTSNPN, CDR2 SVGIG (reference sequence). The CDR3 DNA follows: TGTGCCTGGAGTGGGGACAGGGGGACGAACACTGAAGCTTTCTTT. It codes for CAWSGDRGTNTEAFF.

There are many counts of this clonotype. This chain uses TRBV30 with TRBJ2-2; the match to TRBD2 covers 10 bases. V dropped 3 bases and J dropped 4; count of bases not matched to a gene: 8. Germline V gene sequence: CDR1 GTSNPN, CDR2 SVGIG (reference sequence). CDR3 length: 16 amino acids. The CDR3 DNA is TGTGCCTGGAGAGGACTAGCGGAGTGGGGCACCGGGGAGCTGTTTTTT. Translated, it gives CAWRGLAEWGTGELFF.

This clonotype has at least ten counts. The rearrangement uses TRBV6-1 and TRBJ1-2; D gene uncertain. Deletions cut 6 bases from V and 4 bases from J, with 12 bases between. CDR3 length: 13 amino acids. Germline V gives CDR1 MNHNS, CDR2 SASEGT. CDR3 sequence (DNA): TGTGCCAGCAGGGTGGCGGGCATCTATGGCTACACCTTC. This encodes CASRVAGIYGYTF.

This clonotype came up many times. The J gene is TRBJ2-1, the V gene TRBV28, with D perhaps matching TRBD2 (5 bases). This CDR3 is built from 13 residues. Trimming took 3 bases from V and 12 from J, leaving 15 bases between them. Per the germline V gene, CDR1 is MDHEN and CDR2 is SYDVKM. The CDR3 nucleotides read TGTGCCAGCAGTTTCTCGCCAAACCGGGGGCAGTTCTTC. Protein: CASSFSPNRGQFF.

This clonotype was observed at least ten times. The chain uses TRBV3-1 and TRBJ2-3; D is uncertain. Germline V lookup: CDR1 LGHDT, CDR2 YNNKEL (reference sequence). The CDR3 has 12 amino acids. V was clipped by 4 bases and J by 5 bases, with 7 bases between them. The CDR3 protein is CASSRLEDTQYF. The CDR3 coding sequence is TGTGCCAGCAGCCGCTTGGAAGATACGCAGTATTTT.

This clonotype was recorded at least ten times. This sequence joins TRBV27 and TRBJ1-1, with D unclear. The CDR3 consists of 14 residues. Germline CDR1 MNHEY, CDR2 SMNVEV (reference sequence). The V end was cut by 3 bases, the J end by 5 bases, with 13 bases between. The CDR3 DNA follows: TGTGCCAGCAGTTTGACGCGTCTCGGGACTGAAGCTTTCTTT. Protein: CASSLTRLGTEAFF.

This clonotype was recorded at least ten times. The V call is TRBV7-8, the J call TRBJ2-1, with TRBD2 matching 9 bases. Germline V CDR1 and CDR2: SGHVS, FQNEAQ. This CDR3 comprises 15 residues. The junction had 4 bases not matched to a gene; V was cut back by 5 bases and J by 2 bases. CDR3 amino acids: CASSRTSEPYNEQFF. CDR3 nucleotides: TGTGCCAGCAGCCGGACTAGCGAACCCTACAATGAGCAGTTCTTC.

Ten or more counts support this clonotype. This rearrangement joins TRBV11-2 to TRBJ1-2, with 7 bases matching TRBD1. This CDR3 is 13 amino acids long. Germline CDR1 and CDR2: SGHAT and FQNNGV. Trimming took 5 bases from V and 8 from J; bases not matched to a gene: 8. The CDR3 is CASSPRGQRGYTF. The CDR3 bases are TGTGCCAGCAGCCCAAGGGGGCAGAGGGGCTACACCTTC. Full variable domain (missing parts from reference TRBV11-2 and TRBJ1-2): EAGVAQSPRYKIIEKRQSVAFWCNPISGHATLYWYQQILGQGPKLLIQFQNNGVVDDSQLPKDRFSAERLKGVDSTLKIQPAKLEDSAVYLCASSPRGQRGYTFGSGTRLTVV.

There are many counts of this clonotype. CDR3 in DNA: TGTGCCAGTTCCCCGGGGGGGATGAACACTGAAGCTTTCTTT. Amino acid sequence: CASSPGGMNTEAFF. The chain uses TRBV6-1 and TRBJ1-1; a possible D gene is TRBD1 (5 bases). The germline V gene encodes CDR1 MNHNS and CDR2 SASEGT. The CDR3 extends over 14 amino acids. V was cut by 9 bases and J by 0 bases, with 14 bases left in between.

V and J are TRBV7-9 and TRBJ2-1; tentatively, D is TRBD2 (5 bases). The CDR3 covers 15 residues. Germline V CDR1 and CDR2: SEHNR, FQNEAQ (reference sequence). V gave up 5 bases and J gave up 5 bases, with 16 bases separating them. CDR3 sequence reads: CASSPRVNRDNEQFF. The DNA for the CDR3 is TGTGCCAGCAGCCCGAGGGTTAATCGGGACAATGAGCAGTTCTTC.

The table lists this clonotype with a few counts. CDR3 sequence reads: CASSEAGAYTQYF. As DNA, the CDR3 is TGTGCCAGCAGTGAAGCGGGGGCGTATACGCAGTATTTT. V and J are TRBV2 and TRBJ2-3; a weak D match, TRBD1 (6 bases). Looked up from germline, CDR1 is SNHLY and CDR2 is FYNNEI. This CDR3 contains 13 residues. V was cut by 0 bases and J by 7 bases, with 8 bases left in between. Combining the CDR3 with reference TRBV2 and TRBJ2-3 gives the whole variable domain EPEVTQTPSHQVTQMGQEVILRCVPISNHLYFYWYRQILGQKVEFLVSFYNNEISEKSEIFDDQFSVERPDGSNFTLKIRSTKLEDSAMYFCASSEAGAYTQYFGPGTRLTVL.

This clonotype showed up many times. The chain carries TRBV6-1 and TRBJ2-7, with a tentative D call TRBD1 (6 bases). Germline lookup yields CDR1 MNHNS and CDR2 SASEGT. Trimming left V 5 bases short and J 3 bases short, with 14 bases between. This CDR3 spans 14 amino acids. Here the CDR3 DNA reads TGTGCCAGCAGTTCGCGGACAGCCAGCTACGAGCAGTACTTC. Translation: CASSSRTASYEQYF.

Many counts were recorded for this clonotype. V and J are TRBV6-5 and TRBJ1-4; possibly TRBD1 for D (5 bases). Germline lookup yields CDR1 MNHEY and CDR2 SVGAGI. Deletions cut 3 bases from V and 0 bases from J, with 17 bases between. The CDR3 has 18 residues. The CDR3 DNA is TGTGCCAGCAGTTATAATGTGGGGGGTAGGGCAACTAATGAAAAACTGTTTTTT. Encoded protein: CASSYNVGGRATNEKLFF.

J is TRBJ2-5 and V is TRBV4-1; D call uncertain. Germline CDR1 MGHRA, CDR2 YSYEKL. Trimming left V 0 bases short and J 3 bases short, with 8 bases between. The CDR3 sequence is 14 residues long. The CDR3 loop is CASSQDRLEETQYF. The CDR3 nucleotides are TGCGCCAGCAGCCAAGATAGGCTGGAAGAGACCCAGTACTTC.

This clonotype was detected a few times. This chain links TRBV11-2 with TRBJ1-4; D may be TRBD1 (5 bases). The CDR3 loop spans 17 amino acids. The V end was cut by 4 bases, the J end by 6 bases, with 21 bases between. The V gene's germline CDR1 is SGHAT and CDR2 FQNNGV. The CDR3 region has the DNA TGTGCCAGCAGCTCCTTAAGGTTCAGGGTTAAAGATGAAAAACTGTTTTTT. It specifies CASSSLRFRVKDEKLFF.

The chain is built from TRBV20-1 and TRBJ1-5, with 9 bases fitting TRBD1. Germline V gene lookup returns CDR1 DFQATT and CDR2 SNEGSKA (reference sequence). CDR3 length: 16 amino acids. V lost 0 bases, J lost 4 bases, and 7 bases stayed unmatched. This CDR3 is CSARDIGTGLNQPQHF. The CDR3 DNA is TGCAGTGCTAGAGATATAGGGACAGGGTTGAATCAGCCCCAGCATTTT.

As to this clonotype: This could be a read error, since a much larger clone is one nucleotide away. The chain couples TRBV11-2 to TRBJ2-1, with D possibly TRBD2 on 6 matching bases. CDR1 is SGHAT and CDR2 is FQNNGV in the germline V gene. This CDR3 is built from 16 residues. CDR3 DNA sequence: TGTGCTTCAAGGGAGGCATCTGGTTTCTCCTACAATGAGAAGTTCTTC. Translated, it gives CASREASGFSYNEKFF.

This clonotype was observed a handful of times. This chain connects TRBV10-2 to TRBJ2-1; a weak D match, TRBD1 (6 bases). Germline assignment: CDR1 WSHSY and CDR2 SAAADI. V dropped 2 bases and J dropped 1 base, with 15 bases sitting between them. This CDR3 spans 17 amino acids. In nucleotides, the CDR3 is TGCGCCAGCAGTGAGACTAATTGGGACATATCCTACAATGAGCAGTTCTTC. This translates into CASSETNWDISYNEQFF.

This clonotype was detected a few times. The chain employs TRBV10-3 and TRBJ1-5; D is unclear. This CDR3 comprises 12 residues. V dropped 4 bases and J dropped 7 bases, with 8 bases sitting between them. CDR1 is ENHRY and CDR2 is SYGVKD in the germline V gene. CDR3 sequence reads: CAISAGIQPQHF. The CDR3 DNA is TGTGCCATCAGTGCTGGGATCCAGCCCCAGCATTTT.

V gene TRBV20-1 combines with J gene TRBJ2-7; D call uncertain. Germline V lookup: CDR1 DFQATT, CDR2 SNEGSKA (reference sequence). V lost 0 bases and J lost 2, with 11 bases in between. The CDR3 runs 14 residues. CDR3 DNA sequence: TGCAGTGCTAGAGATGTGATTAGAACCTACGAGCAGTACTTC. It codes for CSARDVIRTYEQYF.

In this sample, this clonotype turned up a few times. V gene TRBV20-1 combines with J gene TRBJ2-5, with a possible D match to TRBD2 (6 bases). The CDR3 loop spans 14 amino acids. Trimming shortened V by 7 bases and J by 4 bases, and 19 bases separated the two germline ends. Germline CDR1 is DFQATT and CDR2 is SNEGSKA (reference sequence). CDR3: CSEGSGPSRETQYF. CDR3 DNA sequence: TGCAGTGAGGGTAGCGGTCCCTCTCGAGAGACCCAGTACTTC.